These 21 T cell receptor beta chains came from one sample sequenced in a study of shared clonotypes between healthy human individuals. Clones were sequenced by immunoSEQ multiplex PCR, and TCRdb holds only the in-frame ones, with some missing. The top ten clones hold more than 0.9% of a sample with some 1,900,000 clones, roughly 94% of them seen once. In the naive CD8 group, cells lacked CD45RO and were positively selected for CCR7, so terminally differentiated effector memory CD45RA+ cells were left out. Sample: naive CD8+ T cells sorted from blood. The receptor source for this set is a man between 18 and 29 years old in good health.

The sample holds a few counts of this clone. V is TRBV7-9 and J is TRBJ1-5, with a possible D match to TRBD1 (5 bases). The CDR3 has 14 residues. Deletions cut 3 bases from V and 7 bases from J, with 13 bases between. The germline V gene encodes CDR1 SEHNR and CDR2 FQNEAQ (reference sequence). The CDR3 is CASSLGRRRQPQHF. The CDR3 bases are TGTGCCAGCAGCTTGGGGCGGAGAAGGCAGCCCCAGCATTTT. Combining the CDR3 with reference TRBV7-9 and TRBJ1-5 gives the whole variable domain DTGVSQNPRHKITKRGQNVTFRCDPISEHNRLYWYRQTLGQGPEFLTYFQNEAQLEKSRLLSDRFSAERPKGSFSTLEIQRTEQGDSAMYLCASSLGRRRQPQHFGDGTRLSIL.

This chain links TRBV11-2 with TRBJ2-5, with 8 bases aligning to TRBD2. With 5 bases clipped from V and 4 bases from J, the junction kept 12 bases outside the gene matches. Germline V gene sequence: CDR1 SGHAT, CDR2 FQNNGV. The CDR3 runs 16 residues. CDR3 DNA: TGTGCCAGCAGCCATCTACACGGGAGGGCCGGAGAGACCCAGTACTTC. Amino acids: CASSHLHGRAGETQYF.

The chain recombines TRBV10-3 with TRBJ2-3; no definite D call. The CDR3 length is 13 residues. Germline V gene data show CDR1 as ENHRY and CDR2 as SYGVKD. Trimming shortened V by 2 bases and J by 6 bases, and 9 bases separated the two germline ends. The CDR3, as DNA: TGTGCCATCAGTGAGGAGGCAGCCGATACGCAGTATTTT. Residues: CAISEEAADTQYF.

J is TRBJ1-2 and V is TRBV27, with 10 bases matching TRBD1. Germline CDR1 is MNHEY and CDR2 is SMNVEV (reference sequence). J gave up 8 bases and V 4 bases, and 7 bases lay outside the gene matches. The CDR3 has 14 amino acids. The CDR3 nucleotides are TGTGCCAGCAGTTCCCCGGGGACAGGGGAAGGCTACACCTTC. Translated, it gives CASSSPGTGEGYTF.

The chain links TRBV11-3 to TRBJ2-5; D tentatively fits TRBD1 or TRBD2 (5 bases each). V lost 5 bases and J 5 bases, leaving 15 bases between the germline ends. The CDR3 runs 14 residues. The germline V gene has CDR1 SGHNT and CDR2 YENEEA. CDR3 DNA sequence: TGTGCCAGCAGCCCGGTTGGGGGAGCGGAGACCCAGTACTTC. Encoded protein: CASSPVGGAETQYF.

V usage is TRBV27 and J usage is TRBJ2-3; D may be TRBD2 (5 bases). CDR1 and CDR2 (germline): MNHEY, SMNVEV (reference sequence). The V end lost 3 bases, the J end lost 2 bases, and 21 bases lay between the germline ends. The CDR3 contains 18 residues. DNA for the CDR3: TGTGCCAGCAGTTTCAAAAAATGGGGAGATACGGCCACAGATACGCAGTATTTT. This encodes CASSFKKWGDTATDTQYF.

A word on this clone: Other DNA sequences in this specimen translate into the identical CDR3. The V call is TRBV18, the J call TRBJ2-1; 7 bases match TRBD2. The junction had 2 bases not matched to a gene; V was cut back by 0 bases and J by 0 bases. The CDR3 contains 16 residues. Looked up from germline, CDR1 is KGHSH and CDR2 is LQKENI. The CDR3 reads CASSPPGGGSYNEQFF. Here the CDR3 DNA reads TGTGCCAGCTCACCACCGGGCGGGGGCTCCTACAATGAGCAGTTCTTC.

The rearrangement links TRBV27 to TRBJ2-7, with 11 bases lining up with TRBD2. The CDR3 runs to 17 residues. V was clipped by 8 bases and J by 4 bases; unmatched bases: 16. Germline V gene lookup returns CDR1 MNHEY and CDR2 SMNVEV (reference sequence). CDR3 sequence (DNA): TGTGCCAGCGAACGGCTGTTATTACTAGCGGGAGTGTACGAGCAGTACTTC. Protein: CASERLLLLAGVYEQYF.

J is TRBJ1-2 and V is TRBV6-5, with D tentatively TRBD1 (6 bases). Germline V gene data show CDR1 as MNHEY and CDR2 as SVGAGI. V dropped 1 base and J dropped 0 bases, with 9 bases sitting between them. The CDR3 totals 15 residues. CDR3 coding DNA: TGTGCCAGCAGTTACTATGAGGGGGCTAACTATGGCTACACCTTC. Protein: CASSYYEGANYGYTF.

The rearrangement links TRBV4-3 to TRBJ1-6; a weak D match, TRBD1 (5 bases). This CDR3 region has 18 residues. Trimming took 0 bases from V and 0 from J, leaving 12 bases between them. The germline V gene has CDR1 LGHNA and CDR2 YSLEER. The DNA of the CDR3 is TGCGCCAGCAGCCAAGAACCCCAGGGTAGCTCCTATAATTCACCCCTCCACTTT. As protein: CASSQEPQGSSYNSPLHF.

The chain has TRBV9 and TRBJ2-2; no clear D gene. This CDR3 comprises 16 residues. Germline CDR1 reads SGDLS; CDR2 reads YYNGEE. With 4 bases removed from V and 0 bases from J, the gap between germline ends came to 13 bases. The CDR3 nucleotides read TGTGCCAGCAGCTTCGACCACATCTCGAACACCGGGGAGCTGTTTTTT. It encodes CASSFDHISNTGELFF.

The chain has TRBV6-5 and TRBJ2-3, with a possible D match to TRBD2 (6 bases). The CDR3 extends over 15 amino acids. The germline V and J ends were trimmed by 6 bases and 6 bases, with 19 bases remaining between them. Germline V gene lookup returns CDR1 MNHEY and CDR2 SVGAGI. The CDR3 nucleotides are TGTGCCAGCAGCCAATACTCAGGTAGCGGCGATACGCAGTATTTT. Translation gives CASSQYSGSGDTQYF.

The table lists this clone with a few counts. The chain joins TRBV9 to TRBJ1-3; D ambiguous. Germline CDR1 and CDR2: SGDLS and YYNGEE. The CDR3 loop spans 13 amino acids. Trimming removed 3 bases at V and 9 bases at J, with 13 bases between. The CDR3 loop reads CASSAPSAATIYF. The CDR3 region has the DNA TGTGCCAGCAGCGCCCCGAGTGCCGCCACCATATATTTT.

The CDR3, as DNA: TGTGCCAGCAGTTACTCAAGGACCGTAATGGAAGAGACCCAGTACTTC. It translates to CASSYSRTVMEETQYF. This rearrangement joins TRBV6-5 to TRBJ2-5; D call uncertain. The V end lost 0 bases, the J end lost 3 bases, and 14 bases lay between the germline ends. The CDR3 length is 16 residues. CDR1 MNHEY and CDR2 SVGAGI come from the germline V gene.

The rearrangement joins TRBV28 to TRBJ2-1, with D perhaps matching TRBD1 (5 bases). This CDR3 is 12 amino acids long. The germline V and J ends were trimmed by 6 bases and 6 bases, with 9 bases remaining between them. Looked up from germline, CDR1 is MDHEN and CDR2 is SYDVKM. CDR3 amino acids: CASRGESNEQFF. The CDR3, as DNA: TGTGCCAGCAGAGGGGAATCCAATGAGCAGTTCTTC. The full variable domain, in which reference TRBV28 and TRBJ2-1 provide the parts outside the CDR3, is DVKVTQSSRYLVKRTGEKVFLECVQDMDHENMFWYRQDPGLGLRLIYFSYDVKMKEKGDIPEGYSVSREKKERFSLILESASTNQTSMYLCASRGESNEQFFGPGTRLTVL.

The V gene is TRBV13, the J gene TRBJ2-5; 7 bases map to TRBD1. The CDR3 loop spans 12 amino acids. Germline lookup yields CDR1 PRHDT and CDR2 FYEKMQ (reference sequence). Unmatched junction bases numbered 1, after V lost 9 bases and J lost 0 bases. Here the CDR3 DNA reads TGTGCCAGTGACAGGGACCAAGAGACCCAGTACTTC. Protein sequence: CASDRDQETQYF.

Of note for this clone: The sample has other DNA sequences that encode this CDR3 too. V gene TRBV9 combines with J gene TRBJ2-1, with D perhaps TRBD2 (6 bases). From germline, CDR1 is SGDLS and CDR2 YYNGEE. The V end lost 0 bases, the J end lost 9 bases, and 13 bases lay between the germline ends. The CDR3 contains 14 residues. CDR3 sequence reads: CASSVGGGTGEQFF. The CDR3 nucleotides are TGTGCCAGCAGCGTAGGGGGCGGGACGGGTGAGCAGTTCTTC.

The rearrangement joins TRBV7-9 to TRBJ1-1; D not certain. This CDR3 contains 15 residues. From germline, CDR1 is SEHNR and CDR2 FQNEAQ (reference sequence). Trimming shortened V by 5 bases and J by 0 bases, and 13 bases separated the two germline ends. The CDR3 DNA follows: TGTGCCAGCAGCCCCTCAGAGAACCTGAACACTGAAGCTTTCTTT. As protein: CASSPSENLNTEAFF.

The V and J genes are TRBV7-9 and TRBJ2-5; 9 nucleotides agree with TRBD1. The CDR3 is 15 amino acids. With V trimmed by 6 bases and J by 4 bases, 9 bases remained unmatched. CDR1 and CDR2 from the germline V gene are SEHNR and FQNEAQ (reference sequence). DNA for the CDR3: TGTGCCAGCAGACCCAACAGGGGGCGCCGAGAGACCCAGTACTTC. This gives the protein CASRPNRGRRETQYF. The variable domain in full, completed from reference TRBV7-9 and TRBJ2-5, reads DTGVSQNPRHKITKRGQNVTFRCDPISEHNRLYWYRQTLGQGPEFLTYFQNEAQLEKSRLLSDRFSAERPKGSFSTLEIQRTEQGDSAMYLCASRPNRGRRETQYFGPGTRLLVL.

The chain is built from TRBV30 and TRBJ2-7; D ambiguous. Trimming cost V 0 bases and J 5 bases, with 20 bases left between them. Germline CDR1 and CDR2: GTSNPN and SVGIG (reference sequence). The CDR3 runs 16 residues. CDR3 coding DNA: TGTGCCTGGAGTGTCTCGAGACTCAGGCTGAACGACGAGCAGTACTTC. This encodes CAWSVSRLRLNDEQYF.

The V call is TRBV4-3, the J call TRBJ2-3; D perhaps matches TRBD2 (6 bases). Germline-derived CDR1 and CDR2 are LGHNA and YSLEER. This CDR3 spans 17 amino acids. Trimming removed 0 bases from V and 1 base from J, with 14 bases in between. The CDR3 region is CASSQELAGTGTDTQYF. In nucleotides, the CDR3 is TGCGCCAGCAGCCAAGAACTCGCGGGGACGGGCACAGATACGCAGTATTTT.